This TCR beta chain was retrieved from a study of post-analysis software for immune sequencing data. Study summary: Relapsing-remitting, secondary progressive and progressive-relapsing multiple sclerosis courses were included.

Findings of the study overall: Patients had higher frequencies than controls of five or six TRBV segments, including TRBV5-6, TRBV5-1 and TRBV20-1. Relative to controls, patients with multiple sclerosis showed significantly lower normalized Chao1 diversity. When the samples were clustered directly with F measure, those that had been prepared in the same batch showed strong co-clustering.

About this clonotype itself: Antigen: not known.

Built from TCR beta cDNA, the libraries had unique molecular identifiers in them. MiXCR, run by TCRdb on the PCR reads, gives a single entry per CDR3 protein. The table includes some 800,000 distinct CDR3 sequences, roughly 50% detected once. Looked up from germline, CDR1 is KGHDR and CDR2 is SFDVKD. The V segment lost 5 bases and the J segment 3 bases; nucleotides outside the gene matches: 5. The CDR3 loop spans 14 amino acids. The sequenced sample was blood. The chain carries TRBV24-1 and TRBJ2-5; 7 nucleotides line up with TRBD1. This receptor was taken from a girl between 10 and 17 years old with multiple sclerosis. In DNA, the CDR3 is TGTGCCACCAGTGGGAGAACAGGGGAAGAGACCCAGTACTTC. Its translation: CATSGRTGEETQYF.